This TCR beta chain was profiled in a study of blood T cell repertoires in COVID-19 (dated by TCRdb to the early 2020s). About the full investigation: Samples from collaborators originated in the United States, Italy and Spain and spanned both the acute and convalescent phases of COVID-19. The prospective study material was composed of cDNA or gDNA derived from T cells, B-cell-depleted T cells, or PBMCs. Deeply sampled blood TCRbeta repertoires from subjects exposed to, actively infected with, or recovered from COVID-19 were included in the dataset. The repertoires were released in a freely available public database intended as a resource for research on the immune response to SARS-CoV-2. The samples were drawn from the first 160 participants of the ongoing ImmuneRACE study and from over 950 subjects provided by 6 global collaborators. Sample metadata almost always included a de-identified subject ID, COVID-19 status, age in years and sex. HLA class I and class II types, where available, came from metadata supplied by the sample provider rather than from assay-based typing.

Remarks on this clone: This clone's antigen is unknown. Base qualities are not recorded, but no much larger clone differs from it by a single base.

The immunoSEQ Assay, a bias-controlled multiplex PCR, was used to amplify TCRbeta CDR3 regions from genomic DNA. As for how the authors treated the data: Within the assay, amplification of reference gene primers was used to estimate how many nucleated cells each sample contained. Sequence reads were collapsed and filtered to measure the absolute abundance of every unique TCRbeta CDR3 rearrangement. For each sample, productive Simpson clonality was calculated as the square root of Simpson's diversity index over productive rearrangements. The table was pulled from immuneACCESS by TCRdb, which kept in-frame rearrangements only. Such tables lose some clones; where checked, under half of the loss comes from unresolved V genes, and the rest has no known cause. D and trimming come from the DNA, and the V and J calls and clone size come from that table. This sample comprises approximately 280,000 clones, roughly 85% of them detected only once. The top ten hold more than 4% of the sample.

Enrolling through a virtual design, the prospective study's participants ranged in age from roughly 18 to 90 years and lived across roughly 24 United States geographic areas. Cohort assignment in the prospective study relied on participant-reported clinical history from a screening survey and a study questionnaire. A participant counted as exposed if, within 2 weeks of entering the study, that participant had been in contact with someone who had a PCR-confirmed or clinician-diagnosed COVID-19 case. In the prospective study, whole blood, serum and a nasopharyngeal or oropharyngeal swab were collected from each participant by mobile phlebotomists. Additional blood draws and questionnaires over an approximately two-month period could optionally be provided by prospective study participants. Prospective study blood samples were shipped either frozen or at room temperature before DNA extraction. What the authors observed across the whole study: The amount of clinical and demographic metadata varied by source and participant and was provided uncurated.

The CDR3 numbers 13 residues from cysteine through phenylalanine. CDR3 DNA only is kept here, 39 bases in frame from base 1. CDR1 and CDR2, looked up from the germline V gene, are SGHRS and YFSETQ. V is cut by 0 bases and J by 0 bases, and the space between the germline ends is 4 bases. Sequencing was carried out using PBMCs or T cells enriched from blood (not recorded which). Recombination joined TRBV5-1 with TRBJ2-7, with the D gene uncertain. This TCR was recovered from a man between 40 and 49 years old who had been exposed to COVID-19. The CDR3: CASSLGSSYEQYF. The sequenced DNA is TGCGCCAGCAGCTTGGGGAGCTCCTACGAGCAGTACTTC.